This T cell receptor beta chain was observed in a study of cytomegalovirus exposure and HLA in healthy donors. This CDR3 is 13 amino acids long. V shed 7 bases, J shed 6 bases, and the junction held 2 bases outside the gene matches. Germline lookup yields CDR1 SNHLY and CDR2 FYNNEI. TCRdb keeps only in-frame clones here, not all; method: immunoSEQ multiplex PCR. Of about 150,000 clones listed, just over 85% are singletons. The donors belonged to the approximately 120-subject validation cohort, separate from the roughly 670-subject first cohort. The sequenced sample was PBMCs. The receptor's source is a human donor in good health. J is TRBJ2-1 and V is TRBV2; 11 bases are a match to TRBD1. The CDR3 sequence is CASTGTGGNEQFF. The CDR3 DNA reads TGTGCCAGCACGGGGACAGGGGGCAATGAGCAGTTCTTC.